These T cell receptor beta chains were read from a single sample in a study of blood T cells in healthy people across ages. TCRdb reanalysed the 5' RACE reads using MiXCR and keeps one entry per CDR3 protein. Of 1,500,000 or so distinct CDR3 sequences listed, about 45% were seen once; the top ten hold approximately 4%. The sample consisted of blood. Receptors were obtained from a woman in her late teens or twenties in good health. CDR3s include the opening cysteine and the closing phenylalanine or tryptophan. D genes are given only for firm matches. For some rows the clone size is stated as once, few or many, or as a class when expanded; others skip it.

-	TRBJ1-1	once	TRBV29-1	CSGGRENTEAFF	TGCAGCGGTGGACGGGAGAACACTGAAGCTTTCTTT
-	TRBJ2-7	few	TRBV27	CASSFQGTTYEQYF	TGTGCCAGCAGTTTTCAGGGAACAACCTACGAGCAGTACTTC
-	TRBJ1-5	few	TRBV29-1	CSVGPNSNQPQHF	TGCAGCGTTGGCCCCAATAGCAATCAGCCCCAGCATTTT
-	TRBJ2-3	-	TRBV9	CASSVAFSKAGTDTQYF	TGTGCCAGCAGCGTAGCTTTTAGTAAAGCTGGCACAGATACGCAGTATTTT
-	TRBJ1-6	-	TRBV7-2	CASSFRDGSPLHF	TGTGCCAGCAGCTTCAGGGACGGATCACCCCTCCACTTT
TRBD2	TRBJ2-3	few	TRBV12-5	CASGPNLAGGTDTQYF	TGTGCTAGTGGCCCCAATCTAGCGGGGGGCACAGATACGCAGTATTTT
-	TRBJ1-2	-	TRBV15	CATSPDSYYGYTF	TGTGCCACCAGCCCCGACAGTTACTATGGCTACACCTTC
TRBD1	TRBJ1-4	-	TRBV20-1	CSARVRGGNGEKLFF	TGCAGTGCTAGAGTCAGAGGGGGCAATGGTGAAAAACTGTTTTTT
TRBD1	TRBJ1-5	few	TRBV20-1	CSAQGGQGGYMNQPQHF	TGCAGTGCTCAGGGGGGACAGGGAGGATACATGAATCAGCCCCAGCATTTT
-	TRBJ2-1	-	TRBV6-5	CASSFGHTQYNEQFF	TGTGCCAGCAGTTTCGGACACACGCAATACAATGAGCAGTTCTTC
-	TRBJ1-5	-	TRBV6-2/TRBV6-3	CASRRAGQPQHF	TGTGCCAGCAGAAGAGCAGGCCAGCCCCAGCATTTT
-	TRBJ2-1	few	TRBV2	CASSAGQIYNEQFF	TGTGCCAGCAGTGCTGGGCAAATCTACAATGAGCAGTTCTTC
-	TRBJ2-7	-	TRBV20-1	CSAVLAISYNEQYF	TGCAGTGCAGTGCTGGCCATCTCCTACAATGAGCAGTACTTC
-	TRBJ2-7	once	TRBV12-3/TRBV12-4	CASSFIGTGSYEQYF	TGTGCCAGCAGTTTCATCGGGACTGGCTCCTACGAGCAGTACTTC
TRBD1	TRBJ1-2	-	TRBV5-1	CASSPGQGGFDGYTF	TGCGCCAGCAGCCCCGGCCAGGGGGGGTTCGATGGCTACACCTTC
-	TRBJ1-1	few	TRBV7-2	CASSSTRSTEAFF	TGTGCCAGCAGCTCAACGCGAAGCACTGAAGCTTTCTTT
-	TRBJ2-3	few	TRBV15	CATSRVDHTNTQYF	TGTGCCACCAGCAGAGTTGACCATACCAATACGCAGTATTTT
-	TRBJ1-1	-	TRBV5-1	CASGEQGSMNTEAFF	TGCGCCAGCGGAGAACAGGGTTCGATGAACACTGAAGCTTTCTTT
-	TRBJ2-3	once	TRBV7-3	CASSLSGVPFDTDTQYF	TGTGCCAGCAGCTTAAGTGGGGTTCCGTTCGACACAGATACGCAGTATTTT
-	TRBJ1-2	few	TRBV6-1	CASSLLVDYGYTF	TGTGCCAGCAGTCTTTTAGTGGACTATGGCTACACCTTC
TRBD1	TRBJ2-1	-	TRBV5-1	CASSFEGAISYNEQFF	TGCGCCAGCAGCTTTGAGGGGGCCATATCCTACAATGAGCAGTTCTTC
-	TRBJ2-7	-	TRBV29-1	CSVTGPYSYEQYF	TGCAGCGTCACCGGGCCTTACTCCTACGAGCAGTACTTC
-	TRBJ1-1	-	TRBV3-1	CASSQGQYTEAFF	TGTGCCAGCAGCCAAGGACAGTACACTGAAGCTTTCTTT
-	TRBJ1-2	-	TRBV5-1	CASSGRDTDISSGYTF	TGCGCCAGCAGCGGCCGGGACACGGATATTTCTTCCGGCTACACCTTC
TRBD1	TRBJ2-5	-	TRBV12-3/TRBV12-4	CASGSWTGGLETQYF	TGTGCCAGCGGGTCCTGGACAGGGGGCTTAGAGACCCAGTACTTC
-	TRBJ2-7	-	TRBV6-2/TRBV6-3	CASSTGGLRHYYEQYF	TGTGCCAGCAGCACCGGGGGACTCCGACATTACTACGAGCAGTACTTC
-	TRBJ1-2	few	TRBV6-1	CASSPSGTFNYGYTF	TGTGCCAGCAGCCCTTCCGGGACCTTTAACTATGGCTACACCTTC
TRBD1	TRBJ2-7	-	TRBV15	CATGRDRGYEQYF	TGTGCCACCGGCCGGGACAGGGGCTACGAGCAGTACTTC
-	TRBJ2-3	-	TRBV30	CAWRGSTDTQYF	TGTGCCTGGCGGGGGAGCACAGATACGCAGTATTTT
-	TRBJ2-7	-	TRBV4-1	CASSQVDAGQPYEQYF	TGCGCCAGCAGCCAAGTAGATGCGGGACAGCCCTACGAGCAGTACTTC
-	TRBJ2-3	few	TRBV21-1	CASSKALIRVDTQYF	TGTGCCAGCAGCAAAGCGCTTATCCGGGTAGATACGCAGTATTTT
-	TRBJ1-1	once	TRBV5-5	CASSLASWGLNTEAFF	TGTGCCAGCAGCTTGGCCAGTTGGGGGCTGAACACTGAAGCTTTCTTT
-	TRBJ2-1	-	TRBV25-1	CASSEQQATEQFF	TGTGCCAGCAGTGAACAACAAGCGACTGAGCAGTTCTTC
-	TRBJ2-5	-	TRBV4-2	CASSQGNSQETQYF	TGTGCCAGCAGCCAAGGAAACAGCCAAGAGACCCAGTACTTC
TRBD2	TRBJ2-2	-	TRBV5-1	CASSLVPAGTANTGELFF	TGCGCCAGCAGCTTGGTCCCAGCGGGGACCGCGAACACCGGGGAGCTGTTTTTT
TRBD2	TRBJ2-5	-	TRBV18	CASSRSSGRAPYNEQYF	TGTGCCAGCTCAAGGTCGAGCGGGAGAGCACCCTACAATGAGCAGTACTTC
-	TRBJ2-2	-	TRBV20-1	CSARGPHLENTGELFF	TGCAGTGCTAGAGGGCCACACCTCGAAAACACCGGGGAGCTGTTTTTT